These 5 T cell receptor beta chains originate from one sample sequenced in a study of PD-L1 blockade in urothelial cancer. Assay used: immunoSEQ multiplex PCR; TCRdb lists only in-frame clones, some missing. The data hold about 72,000 clones, with approximately 86% observed a single time. The time point here: pretreatment peripheral blood. The sequencing used PBMCs, collected around atezolizumab (anti-PD-L1) treatment. The receptors originated from a man in his sixties with urothelial cancer.

This rearrangement joins TRBV7-2 to TRBJ2-7; D perhaps matches TRBD1 (5 bases). From germline, CDR1 is SGHTA and CDR2 FQGNSA. Deletions cut 0 bases from V and 9 bases from J, with 12 bases between. The CDR3 has 13 amino acids. CDR3 sequence (DNA): TGTGCCAGCAGCTTAGCGTCGCAGGGATGGCAGTACTTC. Amino acids: CASSLASQGWQYF. The full variable domain, with the rest looked up from reference TRBV7-2 and TRBJ2-7, is GAGVSQSPSNKVTEKGKDVELRCDPISGHTALYWYRQSLGQGLEFLIYFQGNSAPDKSGLPSDRFSAERTGGSVSTLTIQRTQQEDSAVYLCASSLASQGWQYFGPGTRLTVT.

The V call is TRBV7-3, the J call TRBJ2-7; D is unclear. The CDR3 extends over 14 amino acids. Germline loops: CDR1 SGHTA, CDR2 FQGTGA. Trimming took off 2 bases at V and 0 bases at J, with 8 bases between the two ends. The CDR3 DNA is TGTGCCAGCAGCTTACTCACAACCTCCTACGAGCAGTACTTC. As protein: CASSLLTTSYEQYF.

A single count supports this clone. The rearrangement uses TRBV9 and TRBJ1-1; D is ambiguous. Trimming removed 4 bases from V and 3 bases from J, with 10 bases in between. Germline CDR1 is SGDLS and CDR2 is YYNGEE. The CDR3 is made up of 13 amino acids. The CDR3 DNA reads TGTGCCAGCAGCCCCTCCTACTACACTGAAGCTTTCTTT. It translates to CASSPSYYTEAFF.

This chain links TRBV13 with TRBJ2-5; TRBD2 agrees at 7 bases. The CDR3 has 14 amino acids. In germline, CDR1 is PRHDT, CDR2 FYEKMQ (reference sequence). Germline trimming cut 6 bases from V and 7 bases from J; bases unmatched to any gene: 11. CDR3 region: CASRIGGGQRTQYF. The CDR3 DNA sequence: TGTGCCAGCAGAATCGGGGGAGGGCAACGGACCCAGTACTTC.

CDR3 nucleotides: TGTGCCAGCCTACCCGGGATTAGCGGAAACACCGGGGAGCTGTTTTTT. Protein: CASLPGISGNTGELFF. The V and J genes are TRBV2 and TRBJ2-2; tentatively, D is TRBD2 (6 bases). This CDR3 contains 16 residues. Germline assignment: CDR1 SNHLY and CDR2 FYNNEI. The ends were cut back, 8 bases at V and 2 bases at J, with 18 bases in the middle. Full variable domain (remainder filled in from reference TRBV2 and TRBJ2-2): EPEVTQTPSHQVTQMGQEVILRCVPISNHLYFYWYRQILGQKVEFLVSFYNNEISEKSEIFDDQFSVERPDGSNFTLKIRSTKLEDSAMYFCASLPGISGNTGELFFGEGSRLTVL.